This section outlines one TCR beta chain sequence together with its context. These data belong to a study of shared clonotypes between healthy human individuals. Clones were read by immunoSEQ multiplex PCR, and TCRdb kept only the in-frame ones, dropping some. The data contain about 1.5 million clones, roughly 97% of them singletons. The CDR3 spans 14 residues. Trimming took off 4 bases at V and 5 bases at J, with 14 bases between the two ends. Germline V lookup: CDR1 SGHTA, CDR2 FQGNSA. The receptor was isolated from a man aged 25-45 years in good health. The chain employs TRBV7-2 and TRBJ1-1, with D perhaps TRBD1 (6 bases). Sequenced material: naive CD4+ T cells sorted from blood. This sample's subset: CD45RA+ positively selected. The CDR3 region has the DNA TGTGCCAGCAGCTCGAGGGGGGTTTGGACTGAAGCTTTCTTT. Encoded protein: CASSSRGVWTEAFF.